This TCR beta chain comes out of a study of CD8+ T cells in alopecia areata (dated by TCRdb to 2016 to 2019). Regarding the study in general: Treated patients were enrolled in an open-label pilot trial of oral tofacitinib, 5 to 10 mg twice daily, for moderate-to-severe alopecia areata. Tofacitinib was administered for 6 to 18 months, and 6 months of follow-up off drug were then conducted to assess delayed response and recurrence. High-throughput TCRbeta sequencing was used to examine T cell clonal expansion in alopecia areata in both the C3H/HeJ mouse model and human patients. In humans, TCRbeta sequencing was performed on scalp tissue and on sorted CD4+ and CD8+ peripheral blood T cells from healthy controls and from patients with patchy or totalis/universalis alopecia areata. Biopsies were taken from tofacitinib-treated patients at baseline and at 4 and 24 weeks of treatment, and a later scalp biopsy was taken in several of the tofacitinib-treated patients. Scalp clonality was compared among normal scalp (n=4), patchy alopecia areata scalp (n=8), and alopecia totalis/universalis scalp (n=8). RNA was obtained with the PAXgene miRNA kit for fixed scalp, the miRNeasy kit for PBMCs, and the RNeasy kit for mouse skin. immunoSEQ multiplex PCR using 35 Vbeta forward primers and 13 Jbeta reverse primers was used to amplify TCRbeta CDR3 regions.

From alopecia areata patients, peripheral blood was collected along with lesional scalp punch biopsies. PBMCs were isolated by density centrifugation and stained for CD3, CD4 and CD8, and CD4+ and CD8+ T cells were sorted on a FACSAria. Library generation was performed with the immunoSEQ multiplex PCR assay. To provide template for TCR sequencing, every sample had RNA extracted and reverse transcribed into cDNA. First-strand cDNA was synthesized using SuperScript III with a 2:1 mix of oligo-dT and random hexamers. A synthetic immune receptor repertoire was used to gauge amplification bias, and whatever bias remained was removed computationally. The paper's processing steps were these. Raw reads were preprocessed to remove errors, and CDR3 was defined according to IMGT conventions as the region from the conserved cysteine to phenylalanine. Clonality was computed as 1 minus the Shannon entropy, with the entropy normalized by log2 of the number of productive unique TCRs. CD4 or CD8 identity of scalp clones was inferred by cross-referencing scalp TCRbeta sequences with sorted blood CD4 and CD8 repertoires. The source is immuneACCESS, and TCRdb retained only in-frame sequences with V and J called. Part of the clones is not carried over; for the studies checked, unresolved V genes explain less than half of this, and the remainder is unexplained. For V, J and clone size, that table is used; D and trimming come from the DNA. This sample has 80,000 to 100,000 clones in its table, and less than 50% of those were observed once. The ten largest account for 0.79% of the sample.

This clone occurred a few times. No cognate antigen has been identified for it. No base qualities exist here, and no much larger clone lies one base off it. The germline V gene (reference sequence) supplies CDR1 LNHNV and CDR2 YYDKDF. There are 15 amino acids in the CDR3, from cysteine to phenylalanine inclusive. The entry retains the CDR3 DNA only, 45 bases that are in frame from base 1. Ends trimmed: V by 0 bases, J by 5 bases; bases unmatched to a gene: 5. Study-wide conclusions, independent of this receptor: Resident alphabeta T cells in normal human skin are also sequenced, complicating scalp TCR repertoire analysis, unlike mouse skin dominated by gammadelta T cells. Compared with normal scalp, lesional scalp had higher clonality and more expanded CD8+ clones, particularly in alopecia totalis/universalis, a pattern that suggests antigenic drive. Shared TCR sequences between patients were less evident than in mice, which may be partly attributable to HLA diversity in the patient population.

Source material: CD4+ T cells sorted from blood. This TCR was recovered from a human donor with alopecia areata. The sequence joins TRBV15 to TRBJ2-5; TRBD2 aligns with 8 central bases. The nucleotide sequence is TGTGCCACCAGCAGAGATGGGCGGGAGGAGGAGACCCAGTACTTC. It translates as CATSRDGREEETQYF.